This is a list of T cell receptor beta chains from one sample in a study of cytomegalovirus exposure and HLA in healthy donors. The method was immunoSEQ multiplex PCR; TCRdb's version includes in-frame clones alone and lacks a portion of them. The table records approximately 150,000 clones, 70% to 90% of them present only once. Sequenced sample: PBMCs. The receptors stem from a woman aged 25 to 45 in good health and CMV-seropositive. Each CDR3 is given with its conserved first and last residue. Each record gives: V gene, J gene, D gene, clone size, CDR3 DNA, CDR3 protein. The D gene is left open where the match is weak. Clone size is stated in some rows and not others, as once, few, many or a class when expanded.

>TRBV19|TRBJ2-5|TRBD1|.
TGTGCCAGTAGTACTCCGGGACAGGGAATGGTGACCCAGTACTTC
CASSTPGQGMVTQYF
>TRBV9|TRBJ1-2|.|.
TGTGCCAGCAGCGCGGGACTATCTGATGGCTACACCTTC
CASSAGLSDGYTF
>TRBV6-5|TRBJ1-6|TRBD1|.
TGTGCCAGCAGTTACCCGGGACAGAATTCACCCCTCCACTTT
CASSYPGQNSPLHF
>TRBV6-1|TRBJ1-4|TRBD1|.
TGTGCCAGCAGTGACCTAAGGACAGGGGGCGGTGAAAAACTGTTTTTT
CASSDLRTGGGEKLFF
>TRBV5-5|TRBJ2-7|.|few
TGTGCCAGCAGCTTGTCAGGGCTACCTTCCTACGAGCAGTACTTC
CASSLSGLPSYEQYF
>TRBV7-9|TRBJ1-2|TRBD1|.
TGTGCCAGCAGCGACGGGACAGGAGGCTATGGCTACACCTTC
CASSDGTGGYGYTF
>TRBV5-1|TRBJ2-7|TRBD1|.
TGCGCCAGCAGCCCCTTACAGGGGAAGGAGGCCGAGCAGTACTTC
CASSPLQGKEAEQYF
>TRBV5-1|TRBJ1-1|.|.
TGCGCCAGCAGCTTGAAGGACTCGATTGAAGCTTTCTTT
CASSLKDSIEAFF
>TRBV28|TRBJ1-2|TRBD1|.
TGTGCCAGCAGTTCCGGGACAGGGGCCCGATATGGCTACACCTTC
CASSSGTGARYGYTF
>TRBV6-5|TRBJ1-3|.|.
TGTGCCAGCACCAAGGACATTGGAAACACCATATATTTT
CASTKDIGNTIYF
>TRBV6-1|TRBJ1-3|.|.
TGTGCCAGCAGTGAAAAAGGCGAGGGTGTGGGAAACACCATATATTTT
CASSEKGEGVGNTIYF
>TRBV19|TRBJ1-2|TRBD1|.
TGTGCCAGTAGCCTCCCCGGGACAGGGGAGGGCGGCTACACCTTC
CASSLPGTGEGGYTF
>TRBV7-9|TRBJ1-1|.|.
TGTGCCAGCAGCTTTCAGGGAACGGGCACTGAAGCTTTCTTT
CASSFQGTGTEAFF
>TRBV4-1|TRBJ1-4|.|.
TGCGCCAGCAGCCTGACAGGCGGGGAAAAACTGTTTTTT
CASSLTGGEKLFF
>TRBV5-1|TRBJ1-1|.|.
TGCGCCAGCAGCTTGATGGACAAACTGAACACTGAAGCTTTCTTT
CASSLMDKLNTEAFF
>TRBV30|TRBJ2-7|.|few
TGTGCCTGGAGACATAACAGTGGCTACGAGCAGTACTTC
CAWRHNSGYEQYF
>TRBV2|TRBJ1-4|TRBD1|.
TGTGCCAGCAGTGACACAGGGGGCCTAGAAAAACTGTTTTTT
CASSDTGGLEKLFF
>TRBV11-3|TRBJ2-7|.|few
TGTGCCAGCAGCTTAGACGGGAGCCTCTACGAGCAGTACTTC
CASSLDGSLYEQYF
>TRBV7-8|TRBJ2-1|.|.
TGTGCCAGCAGCCCAGAGAGGCTCCTCGGAGAGCAGTTCTTC
CASSPERLLGEQFF
>TRBV2|TRBJ2-3|TRBD1|.
TGTGCCAGCAGTGGGCAGGACAGGGTCTGGGGAGGTACGCAGTATTTT
CASSGQDRVWGGTQYF
>TRBV9|TRBJ2-6|.|.
TGTGCCAGCAGCGTAGTTTCGGGACAAAACTCTGGGGCCAACGTCCTGACTTTC
CASSVVSGQNSGANVLTF
>TRBV6-6|TRBJ2-7|.|.
TGTGCCAGCAGCGCGGGACCCTACGAGCAGTACTTC
CASSAGPYEQYF
>TRBV30|TRBJ2-1|.|.
TGTGCCTGGAGTGTGAATAGCGGCTACAATGAGCAGTTCTTC
CAWSVNSGYNEQFF
>TRBV6-1|TRBJ2-7|TRBD1|few
TGTGCCGGAGCACTGACAGGGTCCTACGAGCAGTACTTC
CAGALTGSYEQYF
>TRBV7-9|TRBJ1-2|.|.
TGTTCCAGCAGCCCCCCCCAGGGTGGCTACACCTTC
CSSSPPQGGYTF
>TRBV5-1|TRBJ1-4|.|once
TGCGCCAGCAGCTTGGGCACAGGGACCGGATGGGAACTGTTTTTT
CASSLGTGTGWELFF
>TRBV27|TRBJ1-2|.|few
TGTGCCAGCAGTTTATTGGGAGGGAGCGATGGCTACACCTTC
CASSLLGGSDGYTF
>TRBV7-2|TRBJ1-5|.|once
TGTGCCAGCAGCTTAACTGGACAGATCAATCAGCCCCAGCATTTT
CASSLTGQINQPQHF
>TRBV9|TRBJ1-3|TRBD1|.
TGTGCCAGCAGCGCGTTGACAGGGGCTACAGGAAACACCATATATTTT
CASSALTGATGNTIYF